A selection of T cell receptor beta chains follows, all from one sample in a study of cytomegalovirus exposure and HLA in healthy donors. Assay: immunoSEQ multiplex PCR; the TCRdb copy retains only in-frame clones and omits some. This sample has 200,000 or so clones; approximately 70% occur once, and the top ten carry around 3%. Sequenced input: PBMCs. The receptor source for this set is a man between 40 and 49 years old in good health and CMV-seropositive. The CDR3 runs from the conserved cysteine through the conserved F or W. The D gene is left open where the match is weak. Where a row states a size, it is once, few, many or the class of an expanded clone; other rows omit it.

- | TRBJ1-4 | - | TRBV18 | CASSPPAGEEKLFF | TGTGCCAGCTCACCCCCCGCAGGCGAGGAAAAACTGTTTTTT
- | TRBJ1-1 | - | TRBV7-9 | CASSSGGRGNTEAFF | TGTGCCAGCAGCTCTGGTGGCCGGGGGAACACTGAAGCTTTCTTT
- | TRBJ2-3 | TRBD2 | TRBV4-2 | CASSQGSGDTDTQYF | TGTGCCAGCAGCCAAGGCAGCGGGGACACAGATACGCAGTATTTT
- | TRBJ2-7 | TRBD2 | TRBV7-6 | CASSLGLAGPYEQYF | TGTGCCAGCAGCTTGGGTCTAGCGGGACCTTACGAGCAGTACTTC
- | TRBJ2-3 | TRBD2 | TRBV5-6 | CASSLLAGSTDTQYF | TGTGCCAGCAGCTTGCTAGCGGGCAGCACAGATACGCAGTATTTT
- | TRBJ1-5 | - | TRBV15 | CATTRGGNQPQHF | TGTGCCACCACAAGGGGAGGAAATCAGCCCCAGCATTTT
- | TRBJ2-2 | - | TRBV9 | CASSVGATNTGELFF | TGTGCCAGCAGCGTAGGGGCCACGAACACCGGGGAGCTGTTTTTT
- | TRBJ2-1 | TRBD2 | TRBV29-1 | CSVGGYSGGAWNEQFF | TGCAGCGTTGGGGGCTATAGCGGGGGGGCGTGGAATGAGCAGTTCTTC
- | TRBJ1-1 | - | TRBV6-5 | CASSNSGYTEAFF | TGTGCCAGCAGTAATTCAGGGTACACTGAAGCTTTCTTT
- | TRBJ2-2 | TRBD2 | TRBV19 | CASSITSGLAGELFF | TGTGCCAGTAGTATCACTAGCGGTCTTGCCGGGGAGCTGTTTTTT
- | TRBJ1-1 | - | TRBV14 | CASARQTPTEAFF | TGTGCCAGCGCACGACAGACCCCCACTGAAGCTTTCTTT
- | TRBJ2-1 | TRBD2 | TRBV7-6 | CASSPTSGGGSEQFF | TGTGCCAGCAGTCCGACTAGCGGGGGGGGTAGTGAGCAGTTCTTC
- | TRBJ2-7 | - | TRBV2 | CASSEGPGEPDEQYF | TGTGCCAGCAGTGAAGGTCCGGGGGAGCCGGACGAGCAGTACTTC
once | TRBJ2-2 | - | TRBV27 | CASRLWGRQGTGELFF | TGTGCCAGCAGATTATGGGGGCGCCAGGGCACCGGGGAGCTGTTTTTT
once | TRBJ2-1 | TRBD1 | TRBV5-1 | CASSLGTGSNEQFF | TGCGCCAGCAGCTTGGGGACAGGGTCCAATGAGCAGTTCTTC
- | TRBJ1-5 | - | TRBV7-6 | CASSSEWGGGQPQHF | TGTGCCAGCAGCTCCGAATGGGGGGGCGGTCAGCCCCAGCATTTT
- | TRBJ2-6 | TRBD1 | TRBV10-3 | CAEEGACGANVLTF | TGTGCCGAAGAGGGGGCGTGTGGGGCCAACGTCCTGACTTTC
- | TRBJ1-4 | - | TRBV27 | CASSPRGLNEKLFF | TGTGCCAGCAGTCCCCGAGGCCTAAATGAAAAACTGTTTTTT
- | TRBJ1-1 | TRBD1 | TRBV5-1 | CASSLGGQGNTEAFF | TGCGCCAGCAGCTTGGGCGGACAGGGGAACACTGAAGCTTTCTTT
- | TRBJ1-4 | - | TRBV10-3 | CAISVGDRTNEKLSF | TGTGCCATCAGTGTAGGCGACAGAACTAATGAAAAACTGTCTTTT
- | TRBJ2-5 | - | TRBV11-3 | CASSPGPGLFGQYF | TGTGCCAGCAGCCCCGGACCAGGACTCTTCGGTCAGTACTTC
- | TRBJ1-1 | TRBD1 | TRBV5-5 | CASSLAGQGYTEAFF | TGTGCCAGCAGCTTGGCCGGACAGGGGTACACTGAAGCTTTCTTT
- | TRBJ2-4 | TRBD2 | TRBV5-4 | CASSSTSGGNIQYF | TGTGCCAGCAGCTCGACTAGCGGGGGTAACATTCAGTACTTC
- | TRBJ2-3 | TRBD1 | TRBV11-2 | CASSLDRGLWDTQYF | TGTGCCAGCAGCTTAGACAGGGGGCTCTGGGATACGCAGTATTTT
few | TRBJ1-2 | - | TRBV10-2 | CASSDVRRDGYTF | TGCGCCAGCAGTGATGTCCGGAGAGATGGCTACACCTTC
- | TRBJ2-7 | TRBD1 | TRBV19 | CASSRKDRGYEQYF | TGTGCCAGTAGCCGAAAAGACAGGGGGTACGAGCAGTACTTC
- | TRBJ2-3 | TRBD1 | TRBV6-5 | CASSRQGAGTDTQYF | TGTGCCAGCAGTCGACAGGGGGCGGGCACAGATACGCAGTATTTT
- | TRBJ1-1 | - | TRBV6-1 | CASNKGYTEAFF | TGTGCCAGCAATAAGGGGTATACTGAAGCTTTCTTT
- | TRBJ2-7 | TRBD1 | TRBV12-5 | CASGTGTVLQYF | TGTGCTAGTGGTACGGGGACAGTCCTGCAGTACTTC
few | TRBJ2-2 | TRBD2 | TRBV9 | CASSVGLAGGAGELFF | TGTGCCAGCAGCGTCGGACTAGCGGGGGGGGCCGGGGAGCTGTTTTTT
few | TRBJ1-1 | TRBD1 | TRBV5-1 | CASSPQGAAGNTEAFF | TGCGCCAGCTCACCTCAGGGGGCGGCCGGAAACACTGAAGCTTTCTTT
- | TRBJ2-7 | TRBD2 | TRBV11-2 | CASSLTSGGAKFAEQYF | TGTGCCAGCAGCTTAACTAGCGGGGGGGCCAAATTCGCCGAGCAGTACTTC
- | TRBJ2-7 | - | TRBV5-8 | CASSPGGQGAYEQYF | TGTGCCAGCAGCCCCGGGGGGCAGGGGGCTTACGAGCAGTACTTC
- | TRBJ2-5 | TRBD1 | TRBV5-1 | CASSLAPGQGEETQYF | TGCGCCAGCAGCTTGGCCCCGGGACAGGGGGAAGAGACCCAGTACTTC
once | TRBJ1-5 | TRBD1 | TRBV15 | CATSLDRGGQPQHF | TGTGCCACCTCTTTAGACAGGGGAGGGCAGCCCCAGCATTTT
- | TRBJ1-6 | - | TRBV6-5 | CASSREGEPHSPLHF | TGTGCCAGCAGCCGCGAAGGAGAGCCCCATTCACCCCTCCACTTT
- | TRBJ2-1 | TRBD1 | TRBV5-1 | CATSGTGGINEQFF | TGCGCCACCTCCGGGACAGGGGGGATCAATGAGCAGTTCTTC
- | TRBJ1-1 | TRBD1 | TRBV25-1 | CASSFTGDTEAFF | TGTGCCAGCAGTTTTACAGGGGACACTGAAGCTTTCTTT
once | TRBJ2-3 | TRBD2 | TRBV28 | CASSFSGAGADTQYF | TGTGCCAGCAGTTTTAGCGGGGCCGGAGCAGATACGCAGTATTTT
- | TRBJ2-7 | - | TRBV7-9 | CASSLVDRSYEQYF | TGTGCCAGCAGCTTAGTGGACAGATCCTACGAGCAGTACTTC
few | TRBJ2-7 | TRBD2 | TRBV6-6 | CASSPAGATYEQYF | TGTGCCAGCAGCCCAGCGGGGGCCACCTACGAGCAGTACTTC
- | TRBJ1-2 | - | TRBV6-5 | CASSSGTYYGYTF | TGTGCCAGCAGTTCGGGGACATACTATGGCTACACCTTC